This T cell receptor (beta chain) was recovered during a study of cytomegalovirus exposure and HLA in healthy donors. Note on this clone: What it recognizes is unknown.

This CDR3 is 16 amino acids long. Trimming removed 5 bases from V and 5 bases from J; junction bases left unmatched: 9. Per germline, CDR1 MNHNY and CDR2 SVGAGI (reference sequence). The PCR was carried out with 60 Vbeta primers and 13 Jbeta primers. The protocol was immunoSEQ multiplex PCR, while the TCRdb copy is restricted to in-frame clones and leaves out a portion. In total, the table holds around 200,000 clones. Study-wide points: Roughly uniform depth of sequencing across donors was assumed in presence/absence analyses. Accurate HLA-A and HLA-B prediction from TCR beta sequences was reported for most subjects. Most CMV-associated TCR beta chains appeared HLA-restricted in a later analysis. Rarity characterized most TCR sequences, yet some public TCRs appeared in many donors.

This chain links TRBV6-6 with TRBJ2-5; 12 bases map to TRBD2. The clonotype was recovered from a woman aged 18-29 years in good health and CMV-seropositive. Sequencing input: PBMCs. The CDR3 region has the DNA TGTGCCAGCAGTATGGCTAGCGGGAGGGGGTATGAGACCCAGTACTTC. This codes for CASSMASGRGYETQYF.